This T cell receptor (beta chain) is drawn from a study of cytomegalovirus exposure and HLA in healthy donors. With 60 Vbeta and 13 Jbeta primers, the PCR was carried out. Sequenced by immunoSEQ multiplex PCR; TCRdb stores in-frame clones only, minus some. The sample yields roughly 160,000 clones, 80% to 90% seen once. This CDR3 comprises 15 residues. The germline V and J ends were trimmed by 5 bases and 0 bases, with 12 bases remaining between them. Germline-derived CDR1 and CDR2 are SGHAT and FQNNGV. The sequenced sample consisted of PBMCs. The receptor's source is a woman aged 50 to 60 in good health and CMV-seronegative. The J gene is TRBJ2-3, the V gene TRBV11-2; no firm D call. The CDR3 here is CASSLLEVSTDTQYF. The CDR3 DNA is TGTGCCAGCAGCCTCCTTGAGGTTAGCACAGATACGCAGTATTTT.